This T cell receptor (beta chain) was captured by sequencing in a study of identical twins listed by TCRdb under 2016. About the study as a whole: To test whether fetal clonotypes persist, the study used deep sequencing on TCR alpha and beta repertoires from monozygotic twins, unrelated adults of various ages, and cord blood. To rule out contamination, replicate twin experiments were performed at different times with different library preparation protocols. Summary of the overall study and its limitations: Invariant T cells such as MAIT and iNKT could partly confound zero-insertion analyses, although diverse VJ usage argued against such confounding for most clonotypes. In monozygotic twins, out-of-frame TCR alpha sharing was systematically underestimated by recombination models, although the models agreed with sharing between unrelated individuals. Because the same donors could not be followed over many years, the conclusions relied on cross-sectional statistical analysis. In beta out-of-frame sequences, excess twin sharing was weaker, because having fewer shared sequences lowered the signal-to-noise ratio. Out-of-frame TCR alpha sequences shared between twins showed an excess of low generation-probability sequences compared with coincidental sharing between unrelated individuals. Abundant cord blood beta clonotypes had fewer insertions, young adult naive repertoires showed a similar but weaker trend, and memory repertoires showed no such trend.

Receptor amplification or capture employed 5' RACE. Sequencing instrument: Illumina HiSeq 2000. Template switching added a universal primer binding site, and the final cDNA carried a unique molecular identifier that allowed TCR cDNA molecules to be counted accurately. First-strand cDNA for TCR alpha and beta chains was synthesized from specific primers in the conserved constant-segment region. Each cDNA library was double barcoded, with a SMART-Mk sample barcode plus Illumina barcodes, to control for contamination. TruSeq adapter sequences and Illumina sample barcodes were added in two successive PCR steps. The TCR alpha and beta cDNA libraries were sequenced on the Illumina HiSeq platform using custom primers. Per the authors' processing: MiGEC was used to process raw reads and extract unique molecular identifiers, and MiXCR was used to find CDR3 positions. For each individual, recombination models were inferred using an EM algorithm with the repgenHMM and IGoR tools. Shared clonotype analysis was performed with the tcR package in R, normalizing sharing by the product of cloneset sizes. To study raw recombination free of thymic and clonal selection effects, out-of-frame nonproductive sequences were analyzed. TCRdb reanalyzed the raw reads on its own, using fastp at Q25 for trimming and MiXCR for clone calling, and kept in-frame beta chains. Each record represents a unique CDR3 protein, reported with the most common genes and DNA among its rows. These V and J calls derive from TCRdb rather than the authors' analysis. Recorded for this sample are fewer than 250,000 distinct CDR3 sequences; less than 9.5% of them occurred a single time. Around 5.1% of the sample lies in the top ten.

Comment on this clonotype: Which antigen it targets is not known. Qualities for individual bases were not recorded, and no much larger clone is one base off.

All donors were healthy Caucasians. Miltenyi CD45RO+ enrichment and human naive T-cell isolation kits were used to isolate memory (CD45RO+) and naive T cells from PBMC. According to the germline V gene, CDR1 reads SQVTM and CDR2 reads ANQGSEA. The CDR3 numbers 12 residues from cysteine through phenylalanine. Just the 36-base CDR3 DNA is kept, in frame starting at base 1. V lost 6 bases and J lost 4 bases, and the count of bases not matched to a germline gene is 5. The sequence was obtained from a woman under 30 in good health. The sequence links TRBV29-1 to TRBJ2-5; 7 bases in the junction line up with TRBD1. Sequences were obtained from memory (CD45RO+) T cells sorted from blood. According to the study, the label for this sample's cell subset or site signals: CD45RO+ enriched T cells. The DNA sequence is TGCAGCGTCCTGACAGGGAGAGAGACCCAGTACTTC. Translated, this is CSVLTGRETQYF.